What follows describes a single T cell receptor beta chain. The sample comes from a study of blood T cell repertoires in COVID-19. In the study's own analysis: The authors estimated nucleated cell counts from reference gene primer amplification. Sequencing used immunoSEQ multiplex PCR; TCRdb keeps in-frame clones, though not all of them. The V and J calls and clone size are taken from that table; D and trimming were inferred from the DNA. The table has 300,000 to 350,000 clones, roughly 90% seen once; the top ten hold 2% to 3%. The clonotype comes from a man aged 18 to 35 with active or convalescent COVID-19. Input material: peripheral blood.

CDR3 loop: CASSFSLAQSEQYF. The CDR3 coding sequence is TGTGCCAGCAGTTTTAGTCTAGCGCAGTCCGAGCAGTACTTC. This chain connects TRBV27 to TRBJ2-7; D is possibly TRBD2 (6 bases). The CDR3 sequence is 14 residues long. Trimming pared 3 bases from V and 6 bases from J, leaving 15 bases between. Looked up from germline, CDR1 is MNHEY and CDR2 is SMNVEV (reference sequence).